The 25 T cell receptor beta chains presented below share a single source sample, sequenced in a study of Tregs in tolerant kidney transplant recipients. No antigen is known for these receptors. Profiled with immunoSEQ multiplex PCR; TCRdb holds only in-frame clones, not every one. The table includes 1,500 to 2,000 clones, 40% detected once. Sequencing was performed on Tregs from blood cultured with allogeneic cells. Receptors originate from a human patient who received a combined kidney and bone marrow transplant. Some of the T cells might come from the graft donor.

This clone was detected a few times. The CDR3 DNA is TGTGCCAGCAGCTTCCAGGGATCAGGGACTGAAGCTTTCTTT. It encodes CASSFQGSGTEAFF. The V call is TRBV7-2, the J call TRBJ1-1; tentatively, D is TRBD1 (5 bases). The CDR3 sequence is 14 residues long. V was shortened by 3 bases and J by 5 bases, with 13 bases between the two germline ends. Germline lookup yields CDR1 SGHTA and CDR2 FQGNSA.

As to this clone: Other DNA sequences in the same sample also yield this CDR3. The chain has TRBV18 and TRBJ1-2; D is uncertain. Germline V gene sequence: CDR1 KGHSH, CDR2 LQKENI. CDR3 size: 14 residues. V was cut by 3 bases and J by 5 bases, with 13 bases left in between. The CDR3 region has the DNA TGTGCCAGCTCACCGCTTACCGAGGTTTATGGCTACACCTTC. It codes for CASSPLTEVYGYTF.

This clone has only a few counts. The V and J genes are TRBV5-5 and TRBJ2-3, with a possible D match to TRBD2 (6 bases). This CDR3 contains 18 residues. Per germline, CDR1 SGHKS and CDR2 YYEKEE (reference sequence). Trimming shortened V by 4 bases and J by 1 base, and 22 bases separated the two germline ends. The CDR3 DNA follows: TGTGCCAGCAGCCCGGGGGTGGGGGGTACCCTCCGCACAGATACGCAGTATTTT. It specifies CASSPGVGGTLRTDTQYF.

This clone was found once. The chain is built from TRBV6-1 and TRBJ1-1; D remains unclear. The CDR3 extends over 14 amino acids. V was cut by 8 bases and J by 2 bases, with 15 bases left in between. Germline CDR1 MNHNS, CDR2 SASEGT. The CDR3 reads CASLPGRSNTEAFF. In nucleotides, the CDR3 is TGTGCCAGCCTACCAGGACGGAGTAACACTGAAGCTTTCTTT.

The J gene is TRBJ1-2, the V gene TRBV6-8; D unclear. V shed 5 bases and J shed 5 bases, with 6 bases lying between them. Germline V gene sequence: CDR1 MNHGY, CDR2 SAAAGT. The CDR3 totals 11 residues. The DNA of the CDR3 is TGTGCCAGCAGTGAGGGTTATGGCTACACCTTC. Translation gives CASSEGYGYTF.

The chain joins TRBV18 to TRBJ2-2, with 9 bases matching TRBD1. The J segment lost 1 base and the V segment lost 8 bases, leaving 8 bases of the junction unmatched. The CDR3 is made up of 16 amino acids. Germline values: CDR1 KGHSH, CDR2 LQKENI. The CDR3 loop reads CASDRRDRENTGELFF. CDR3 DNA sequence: TGTGCCAGCGACCGCCGGGACAGGGAGAACACCGGGGAGCTGTTTTTT.

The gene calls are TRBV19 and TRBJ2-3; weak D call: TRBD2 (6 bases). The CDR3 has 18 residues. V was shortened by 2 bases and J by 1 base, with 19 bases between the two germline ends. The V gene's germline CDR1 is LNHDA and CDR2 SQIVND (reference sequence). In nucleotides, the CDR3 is TGTGCCAGTAGTATAATGTTTTTGGAGGGCTTGGGCACAGATACGCAGTATTTT. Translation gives CASSIMFLEGLGTDTQYF.

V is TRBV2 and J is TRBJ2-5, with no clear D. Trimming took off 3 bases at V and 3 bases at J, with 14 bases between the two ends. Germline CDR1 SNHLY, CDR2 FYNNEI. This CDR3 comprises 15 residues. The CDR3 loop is CASSDQGAPEETQYF. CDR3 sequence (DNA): TGTGCCAGCAGTGATCAAGGAGCGCCTGAAGAGACCCAGTACTTC.

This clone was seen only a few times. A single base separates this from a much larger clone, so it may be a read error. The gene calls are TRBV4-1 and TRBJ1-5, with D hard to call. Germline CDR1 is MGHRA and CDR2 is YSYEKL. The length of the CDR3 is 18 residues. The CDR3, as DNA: TGCGCCCGCAGCCAAGTTTATCGGGCCACGGCAGACAATCAGCCCCAGCATTTT. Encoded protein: CARSQVYRATADNQPQHF.

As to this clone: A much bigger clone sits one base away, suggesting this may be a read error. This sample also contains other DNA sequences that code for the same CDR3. This CDR3 reads CAWSPLGQGAFYEQYF. The CDR3 region has the DNA TGTGCCTGGAGTCCGTTGGGGCAGGGTGCTTTCTACGAGCAGTACTTC. The V and J genes are TRBV30 and TRBJ2-7; possible D gene TRBD1, 5 bases. V lost 2 bases and J lost 3, with 20 bases in between. The germline V gene encodes CDR1 GTSNPN and CDR2 SVGIG (reference sequence). The CDR3 extends over 16 amino acids.

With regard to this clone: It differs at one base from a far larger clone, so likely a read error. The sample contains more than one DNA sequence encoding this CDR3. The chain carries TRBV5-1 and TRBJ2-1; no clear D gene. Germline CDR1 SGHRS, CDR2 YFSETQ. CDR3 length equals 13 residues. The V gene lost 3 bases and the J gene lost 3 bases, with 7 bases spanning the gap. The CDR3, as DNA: TGCGCCAGCAGCTCGGACCTCTACAATGAGCAGTTCTTC. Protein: CASSSDLYNEQFF.

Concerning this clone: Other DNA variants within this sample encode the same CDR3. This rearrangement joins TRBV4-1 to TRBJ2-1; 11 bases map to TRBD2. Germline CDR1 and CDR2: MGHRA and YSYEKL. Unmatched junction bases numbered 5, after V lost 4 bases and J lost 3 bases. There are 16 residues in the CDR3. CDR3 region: CASSPSTSGGYNEQFF. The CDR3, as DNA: TGCGCCAGCAGCCCGTCTACTAGCGGGGGCTACAATGAGCAGTTCTTC.

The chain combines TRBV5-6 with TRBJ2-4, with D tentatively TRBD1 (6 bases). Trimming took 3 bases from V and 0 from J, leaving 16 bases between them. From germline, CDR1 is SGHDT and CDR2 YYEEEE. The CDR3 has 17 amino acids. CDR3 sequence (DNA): TGTGCCAGCAGCTCCCGGGACACCAGTCTAGCCAAAAACATTCAGTACTTC. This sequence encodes CASSSRDTSLAKNIQYF.

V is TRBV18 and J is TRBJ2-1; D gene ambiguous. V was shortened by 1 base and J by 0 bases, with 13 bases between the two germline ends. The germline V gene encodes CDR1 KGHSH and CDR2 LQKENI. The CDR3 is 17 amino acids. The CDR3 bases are TGTGCCAGCTCACCACAAGTGGGCCGATTCTCCTACAATGAGCAGTTCTTC. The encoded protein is CASSPQVGRFSYNEQFF.

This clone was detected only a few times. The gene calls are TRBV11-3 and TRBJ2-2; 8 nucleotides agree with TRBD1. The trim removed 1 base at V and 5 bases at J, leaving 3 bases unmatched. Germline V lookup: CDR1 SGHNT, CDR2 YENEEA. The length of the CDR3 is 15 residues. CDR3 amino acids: CASSLGTGKTGELFF. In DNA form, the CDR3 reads TGTGCCAGCAGCTTAGGGACAGGGAAGACCGGGGAGCTGTTTTTT.

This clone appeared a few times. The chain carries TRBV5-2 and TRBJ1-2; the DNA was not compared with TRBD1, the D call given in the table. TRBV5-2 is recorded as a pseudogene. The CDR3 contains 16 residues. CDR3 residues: CASSQEFVSGSYGYTF. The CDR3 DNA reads TGTGCCAGCAGCCAAGAGTTCGTATCAGGATCTTATGGCTACACCTTC.

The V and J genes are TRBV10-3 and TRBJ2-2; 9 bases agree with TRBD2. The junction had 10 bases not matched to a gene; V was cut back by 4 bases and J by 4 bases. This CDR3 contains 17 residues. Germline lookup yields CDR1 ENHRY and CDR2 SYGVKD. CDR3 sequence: CAISGMTSGPFTGELFF. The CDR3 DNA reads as TGTGCCATCAGTGGTATGACTAGCGGACCCTTCACCGGGGAGCTGTTTTTT.

The CDR3 is CASLWTSGRNEQYF. Here the CDR3 DNA reads TGTGCCAGCCTATGGACTAGCGGGAGGAACGAGCAGTACTTC. The rearrangement links TRBV6-1 to TRBJ2-7; 14 bases fit TRBD2. The CDR3 is made up of 14 amino acids. The germline V gene encodes CDR1 MNHNS and CDR2 SASEGT. V shed 8 bases and J 5 bases; nucleotides not matched to a gene: 5.

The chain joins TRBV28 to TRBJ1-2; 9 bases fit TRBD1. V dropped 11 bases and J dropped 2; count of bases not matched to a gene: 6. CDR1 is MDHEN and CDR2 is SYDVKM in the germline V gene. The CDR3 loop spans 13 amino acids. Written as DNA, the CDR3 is TGTGCCGGAGCCGGGACAGGGAACTATGGCTACACCTTC. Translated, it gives CAGAGTGNYGYTF.

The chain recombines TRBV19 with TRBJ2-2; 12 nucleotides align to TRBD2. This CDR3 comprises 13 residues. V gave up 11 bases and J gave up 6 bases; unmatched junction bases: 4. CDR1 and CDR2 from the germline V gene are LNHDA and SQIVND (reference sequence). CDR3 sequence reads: CAASGRAPGELFF. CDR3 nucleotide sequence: TGTGCCGCTAGCGGGAGGGCCCCCGGGGAGCTGTTTTTT.

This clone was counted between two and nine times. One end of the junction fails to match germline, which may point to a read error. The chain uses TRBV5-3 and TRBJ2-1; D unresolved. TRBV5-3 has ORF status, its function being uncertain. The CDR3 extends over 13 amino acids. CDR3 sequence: CASSSDLYNEQFF. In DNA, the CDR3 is TGTGCCAGCAGCTCGGACCTCTACAATGAGCAGTTCTTC.

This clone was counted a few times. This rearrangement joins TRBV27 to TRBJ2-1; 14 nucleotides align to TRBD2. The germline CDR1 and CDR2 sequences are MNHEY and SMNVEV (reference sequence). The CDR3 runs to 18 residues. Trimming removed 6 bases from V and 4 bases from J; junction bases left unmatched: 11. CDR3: CASRDPGLAGAEYNEQFF. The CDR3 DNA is TGTGCCAGCAGGGACCCGGGACTAGCGGGAGCTGAGTACAATGAGCAGTTCTTC.

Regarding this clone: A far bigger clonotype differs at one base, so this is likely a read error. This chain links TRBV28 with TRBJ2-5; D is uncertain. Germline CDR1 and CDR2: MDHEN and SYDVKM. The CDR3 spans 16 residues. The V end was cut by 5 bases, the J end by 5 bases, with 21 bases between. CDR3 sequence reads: CASSLGWFETSETQYF. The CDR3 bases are TGTGCCAGCAGTCTGGGGTGGTTTGAAACCTCCGAGACCCAGTACTTC.

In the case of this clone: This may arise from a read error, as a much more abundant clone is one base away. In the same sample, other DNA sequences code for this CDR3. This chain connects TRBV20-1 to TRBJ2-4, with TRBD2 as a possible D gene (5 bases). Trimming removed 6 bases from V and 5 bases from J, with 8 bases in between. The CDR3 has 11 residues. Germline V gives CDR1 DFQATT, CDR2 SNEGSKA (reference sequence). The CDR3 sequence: CSAERQNIQYF. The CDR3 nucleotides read TGCAGTGCAGAGCGGCAAAACATTCAGTACTTC.

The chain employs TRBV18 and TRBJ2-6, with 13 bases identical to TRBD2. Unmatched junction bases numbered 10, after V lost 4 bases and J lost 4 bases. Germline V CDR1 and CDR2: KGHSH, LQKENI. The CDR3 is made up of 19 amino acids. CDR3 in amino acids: CASSLRTSGSRGGANVLTF. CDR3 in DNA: TGTGCCAGCTCACTCCGGACTAGCGGGAGTCGAGGAGGGGCCAACGTCCTGACTTTC.